This TCR beta chain originates from a study of T cells in Graves' hyperthyroidism and ophthalmopathy. For the study at large: Before any treatment, at initial diagnosis, peripheral blood was collected.

Study-wide results and caveats: Most clonotypes expanded in the thyroid (above 0.001) were also present in blood.

Regions amplified from RNA transcripts were the TCR beta CDR3 regions. Using the HTBI primer set, a first-round RT-PCR was run on the TCR CDR3. TCRdb recomputed calls from the multiplex PCR reads with MiXCR, one row per CDR3 protein. Among about 640,000 distinct CDR3 sequences listed, roughly 15% were seen once. This clonotype was picked up many times. Its antigen is not known. Patients with ophthalmopathy all had a Clinical Activity Score of at least 3, a NOSPECS grade of at least 4 and duration under 3 months. Clinicians diagnosed patients from clinical symptoms, serum thyroxine and TRAb, thyroid ultrasound and orbital computed tomography. CDR1 and CDR2 from the germline V gene are MNHEY and SMNVEV (reference sequence). The V end was cut by 5 bases, the J end by 11 bases, with 21 bases between. CDR3 length: 14 residues.

Sequenced sample: blood. This clonotype originated in a woman aged 50 to 60 with Graves' ophthalmopathy. The chain is built from TRBV27 and TRBJ2-5; TRBD2 might be the D (5 bases). The CDR3, as DNA: TGTGCCAGCAGTATCTCTGGACTGGCTGCTTTTCAGTACTTC. Its protein is CASSISGLAAFQYF.